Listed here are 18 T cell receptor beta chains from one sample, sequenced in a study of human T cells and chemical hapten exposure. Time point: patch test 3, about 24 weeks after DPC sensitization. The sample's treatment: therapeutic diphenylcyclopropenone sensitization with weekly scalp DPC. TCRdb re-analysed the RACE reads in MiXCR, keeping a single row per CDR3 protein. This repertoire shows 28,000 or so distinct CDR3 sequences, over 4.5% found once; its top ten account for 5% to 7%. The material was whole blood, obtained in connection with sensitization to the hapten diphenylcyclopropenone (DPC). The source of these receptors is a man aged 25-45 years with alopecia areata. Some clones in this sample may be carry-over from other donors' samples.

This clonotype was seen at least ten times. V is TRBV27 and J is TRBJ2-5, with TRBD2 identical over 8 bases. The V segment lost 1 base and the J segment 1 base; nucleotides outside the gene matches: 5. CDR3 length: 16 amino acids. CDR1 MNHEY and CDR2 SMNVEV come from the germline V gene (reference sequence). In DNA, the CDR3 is TGTGCCAGCAGTTTATTGAGCGGGGGTCGCCAAGAGACCCAGTACTTC. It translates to CASSLLSGGRQETQYF.

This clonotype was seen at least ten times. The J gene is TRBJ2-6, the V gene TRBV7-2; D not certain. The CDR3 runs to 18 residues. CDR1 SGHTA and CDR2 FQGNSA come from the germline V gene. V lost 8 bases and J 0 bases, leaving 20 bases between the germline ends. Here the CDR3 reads CASHPLGGPPSGANVLTF. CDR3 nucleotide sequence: TGTGCCAGCCACCCCCTTGGCGGACCACCCTCTGGGGCCAACGTCCTGACTTTC.

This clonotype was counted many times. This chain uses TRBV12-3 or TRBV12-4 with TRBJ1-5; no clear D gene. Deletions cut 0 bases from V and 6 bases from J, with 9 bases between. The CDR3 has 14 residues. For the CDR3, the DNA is TGTGCCAGCAGTTTAGCCTCCTTCGCTCAGCCCCAGCATTTT. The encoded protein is CASSLASFAQPQHF.

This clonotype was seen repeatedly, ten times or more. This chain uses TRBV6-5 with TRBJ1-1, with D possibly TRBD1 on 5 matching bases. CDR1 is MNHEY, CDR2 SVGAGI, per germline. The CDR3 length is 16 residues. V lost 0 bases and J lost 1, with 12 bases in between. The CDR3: CASSYSTAPRNTEAFF. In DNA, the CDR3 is TGTGCCAGCAGTTACTCGACAGCACCCAGGAACACTGAAGCTTTCTTT.

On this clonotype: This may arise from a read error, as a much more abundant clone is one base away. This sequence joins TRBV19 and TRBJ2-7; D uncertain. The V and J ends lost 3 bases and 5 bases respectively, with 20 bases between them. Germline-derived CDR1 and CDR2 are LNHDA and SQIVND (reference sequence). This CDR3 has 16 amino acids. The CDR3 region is CASSIGGYEQYHEQYF. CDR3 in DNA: TGTGCCAGTAGTATCGGCGGCTACGAGCAGTACCACGAGCAGTACTTC.

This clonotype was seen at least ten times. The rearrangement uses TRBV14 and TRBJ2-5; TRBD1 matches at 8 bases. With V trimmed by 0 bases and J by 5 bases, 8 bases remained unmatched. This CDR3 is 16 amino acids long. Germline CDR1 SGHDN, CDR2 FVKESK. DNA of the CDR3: TGTGCCAGCAGCCAAGATCTATGGACAGGGACTGAGACCCAGTACTTC. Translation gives CASSQDLWTGTETQYF.

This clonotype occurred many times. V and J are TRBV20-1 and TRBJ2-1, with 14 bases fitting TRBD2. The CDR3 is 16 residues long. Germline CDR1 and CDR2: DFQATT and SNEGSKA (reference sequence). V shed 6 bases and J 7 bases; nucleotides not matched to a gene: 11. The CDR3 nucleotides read TGCAGTGCGCGCGGACTAGCGGGGGGCAAAGGGAATGAGCAGTTCTTC. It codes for CSARGLAGGKGNEQFF.

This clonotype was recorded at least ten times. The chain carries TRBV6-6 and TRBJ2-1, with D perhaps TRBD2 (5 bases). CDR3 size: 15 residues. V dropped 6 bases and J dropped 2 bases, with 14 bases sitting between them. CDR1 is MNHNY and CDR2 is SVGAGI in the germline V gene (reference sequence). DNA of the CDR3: TGTGCCAGCAGCCCCGTCACGGGGACCTACAATGAGCAGTTCTTC. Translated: CASSPVTGTYNEQFF.

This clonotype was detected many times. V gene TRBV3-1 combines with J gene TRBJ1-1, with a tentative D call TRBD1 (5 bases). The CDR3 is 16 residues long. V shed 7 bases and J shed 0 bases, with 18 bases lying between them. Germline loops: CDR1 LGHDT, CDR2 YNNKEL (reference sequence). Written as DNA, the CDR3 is TGTGCCAGCAACCCAACGAAGGGAGGGGTGAACACTGAAGCTTTCTTT. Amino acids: CASNPTKGGVNTEAFF.

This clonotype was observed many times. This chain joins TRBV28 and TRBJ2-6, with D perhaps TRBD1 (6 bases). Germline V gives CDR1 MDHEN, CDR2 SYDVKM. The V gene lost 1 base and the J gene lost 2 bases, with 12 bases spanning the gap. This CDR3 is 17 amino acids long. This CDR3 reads CASSLSSPGAGANVLTF. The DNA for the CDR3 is TGTGCCAGCAGTTTATCAAGTCCAGGGGCTGGGGCCAACGTCCTGACTTTC.

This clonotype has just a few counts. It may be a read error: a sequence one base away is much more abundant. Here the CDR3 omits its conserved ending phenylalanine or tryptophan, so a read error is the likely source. The CDR3 region is CASSSRDKLSYEQYS. The CDR3 coding sequence is TGTGCCAGCAGTAGCCGGGACAAGCTATCCTACGAGCAGTACTCC. The rearrangement links TRBV7-2 to TRBJ2-7; maybe TRBD1 (6 bases). The V gene lost 6 bases and the J gene lost 1 base, with 16 bases spanning the gap. Germline V lookup: CDR1 SGHTA, CDR2 FQGNSA. The CDR3 has 15 amino acids.

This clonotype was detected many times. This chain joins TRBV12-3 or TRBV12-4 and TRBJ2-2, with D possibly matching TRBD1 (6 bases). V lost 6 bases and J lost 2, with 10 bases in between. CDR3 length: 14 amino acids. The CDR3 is CASRLRGNTGELFF. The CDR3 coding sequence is TGTGCCAGCAGACTCAGGGGTAACACCGGGGAGCTGTTTTTT.

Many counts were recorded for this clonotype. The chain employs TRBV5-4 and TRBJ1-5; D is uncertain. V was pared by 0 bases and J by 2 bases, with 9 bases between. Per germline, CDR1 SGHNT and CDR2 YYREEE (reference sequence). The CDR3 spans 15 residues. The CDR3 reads CASSLGGSGNQPQHF. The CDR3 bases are TGTGCCAGCAGCTTGGGTGGATCGGGCAATCAGCCCCAGCATTTT.

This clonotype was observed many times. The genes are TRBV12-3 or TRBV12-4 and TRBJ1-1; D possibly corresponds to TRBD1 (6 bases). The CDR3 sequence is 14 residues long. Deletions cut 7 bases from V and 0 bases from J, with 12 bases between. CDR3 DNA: TGTGCCAGCACCGACGGGACACTGAACACTGAAGCTTTCTTT. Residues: CASTDGTLNTEAFF.

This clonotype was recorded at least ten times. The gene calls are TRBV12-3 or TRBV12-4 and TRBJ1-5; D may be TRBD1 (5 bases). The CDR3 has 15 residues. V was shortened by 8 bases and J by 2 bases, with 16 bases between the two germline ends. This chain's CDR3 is CASSQGLGRNQPQHF. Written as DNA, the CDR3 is TGTGCCAGCTCCCAGGGTCTCGGGCGCAATCAGCCCCAGCATTTT.

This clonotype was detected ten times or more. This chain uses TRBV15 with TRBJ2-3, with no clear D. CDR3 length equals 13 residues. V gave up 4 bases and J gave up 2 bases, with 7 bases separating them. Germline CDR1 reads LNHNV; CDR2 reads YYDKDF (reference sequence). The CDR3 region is CATSTNPTDTQYF. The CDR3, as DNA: TGTGCCACCAGCACAAACCCCACAGATACGCAGTATTTT.

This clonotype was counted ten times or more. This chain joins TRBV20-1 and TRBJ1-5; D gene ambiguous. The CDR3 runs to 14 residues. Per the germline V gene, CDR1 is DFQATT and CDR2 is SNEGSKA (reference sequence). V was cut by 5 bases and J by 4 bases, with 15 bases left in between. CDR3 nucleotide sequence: TGCAGTGCTCCCCCGGCCACCTTGAATCAGCCCCAGCATTTT. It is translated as CSAPPATLNQPQHF.

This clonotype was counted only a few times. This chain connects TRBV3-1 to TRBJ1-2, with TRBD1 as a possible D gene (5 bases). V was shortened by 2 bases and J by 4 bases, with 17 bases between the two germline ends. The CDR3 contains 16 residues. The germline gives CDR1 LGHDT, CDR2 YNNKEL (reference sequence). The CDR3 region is CASSQIAGTHFYGYTF. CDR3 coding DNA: TGTGCCAGCAGCCAAATCGCAGGGACCCACTTCTATGGCTACACCTTC.